The next 28 T cell receptor beta chains were all read from a single sample in a study of OX40 agonist ivuxolimab in advanced cancers. Clones were read by immunoSEQ multiplex PCR, and TCRdb kept only the in-frame ones, dropping some. The sample has 65,000 to 100,000 clones, 80% to 95% seen once; the top ten hold about 6.6%. Sequencing was performed on CD4+ or CD8+ T cells sorted from blood, taken in a trial of the OX40 agonist ivuxolimab. Receptors originate from an adult with an advanced solid tumor such as melanoma, head and neck, liver or kidney cancer.

The chain employs TRBV29-1 and TRBJ2-3, with D perhaps matching TRBD2 (5 bases). The germline gives CDR1 SQVTM, CDR2 ANQGSEA. The CDR3 totals 16 residues. The germline V and J ends were trimmed by 0 bases and 0 bases, with 13 bases remaining between them. The CDR3 protein is CSVEDRRRTSTDTQYF. CDR3 DNA sequence: TGCAGCGTTGAAGATCGGCGACGGACTAGCACAGATACGCAGTATTTT.

This chain connects TRBV2 to TRBJ1-1, with D unresolved. The germline V gene has CDR1 SNHLY and CDR2 FYNNEI. V shed 5 bases and J shed 7 bases, with 14 bases lying between them. CDR3 length: 13 residues. DNA for the CDR3: TGTGCCAGCAGTCTCCTGGAACGCGGTGAAGCTTTCTTT. Translation: CASSLLERGEAFF. Supplemented by reference TRBV2 and TRBJ1-1, the full variable domain reads EPEVTQTPSHQVTQMGQEVILRCVPISNHLYFYWYRQILGQKVEFLVSFYNNEISEKSEIFDDQFSVERPDGSNFTLKIRSTKLEDSAMYFCASSLLERGEAFFGQGTRLTVV.

The chain recombines TRBV10-3 with TRBJ2-7; 8 bases align to TRBD2. The ends lost 6 bases at V and 1 base at J; junction bases unmatched: 8. The V gene's germline CDR1 is ENHRY and CDR2 SYGVKD. This CDR3 is built from 15 residues. CDR3 sequence (DNA): TGTGCCATCAGGCCGGGACTAGAAAGTTCCTACGAGCAGTACTTC. This gives the protein CAIRPGLESSYEQYF.

This chain joins TRBV30 and TRBJ1-4; the D is unclear. The germline V gene encodes CDR1 GTSNPN and CDR2 SVGIG (reference sequence). Trimming took 3 bases from V and 6 from J, leaving 5 bases between them. The CDR3 has 11 residues. The CDR3 here is CAWRLDEKLFF. For the CDR3, the DNA is TGTGCCTGGAGACTAGATGAAAAACTGTTTTTT.

The rearrangement uses TRBV28 and TRBJ2-7; TRBD2 is a possible D gene (6 bases). V lost 2 bases to trimming and J lost 3 bases, with 8 bases between them. This CDR3 has 13 residues. Germline lookup yields CDR1 MDHEN and CDR2 SYDVKM. This chain's CDR3 is CASSLGGIYEQYF. CDR3 nucleotide sequence: TGTGCCAGCAGTTTAGGCGGGATCTACGAGCAGTACTTC.

This chain uses TRBV27 with TRBJ1-6, with TRBD1 as a possible D gene (6 bases). Trimming took off 6 bases at V and 7 bases at J, with 19 bases between the two ends. In germline, CDR1 is MNHEY, CDR2 SMNVEV (reference sequence). The CDR3 runs to 16 residues. CDR3 residues: CASRTTGSSENSPLHF. CDR3 coding DNA: TGTGCCAGCAGAACCACAGGGTCCTCTGAGAATTCACCCCTCCACTTT.

The CDR3: CASSQDRGEQFF. For the CDR3, the DNA is TGCGCCAGCAGCCAAGATCGGGGTGAGCAGTTCTTC. This chain links TRBV4-1 with TRBJ2-1; tentatively, D is TRBD2 (5 bases). The V end was cut by 0 bases, the J end by 9 bases, with 6 bases between. From germline, CDR1 is MGHRA and CDR2 YSYEKL. The CDR3 covers 12 residues.

The V and J genes are TRBV5-6 and TRBJ1-5; 7 positions match TRBD1. J lost 4 bases, V lost 4 bases, and 5 bases had no gene match. The CDR3 has 14 amino acids. Germline CDR1 and CDR2: SGHDT and YYEEEE. The CDR3 region is CASSVQGWNQPQHF. The CDR3 nucleotides read TGTGCCAGCAGCGTACAGGGGTGGAATCAGCCCCAGCATTTT.

The chain uses TRBV13 and TRBJ2-7; the match to TRBD2 covers 15 bases. The CDR3 has 18 amino acids. V shed 5 bases, J shed 0 bases, and the junction held 8 bases outside the gene matches. The V gene's germline CDR1 is PRHDT and CDR2 FYEKMQ (reference sequence). Here the CDR3 DNA reads TGTGCCAGCAGCCGCCCGGGACTAGCGGGAGGCCGCTCCTACGAGCAGTACTTC. Protein product: CASSRPGLAGGRSYEQYF.

V usage is TRBV27 and J usage is TRBJ2-1, with 8 bases that match TRBD2. V lost 3 bases, J lost 0 bases, and 13 bases stayed unmatched. In germline, CDR1 is MNHEY, CDR2 SMNVEV (reference sequence). The CDR3 contains 19 residues. The CDR3 reads CASSFALAVRKGSYNEQFF. Here the CDR3 DNA reads TGTGCCAGCAGTTTTGCACTAGCGGTCAGAAAGGGCTCCTACAATGAGCAGTTCTTC.

This chain connects TRBV28 to TRBJ2-2; D not certain. The CDR3 spans 16 residues. V was pared by 6 bases and J by 1 base, with 15 bases between. Per germline, CDR1 MDHEN and CDR2 SYDVKM. CDR3 sequence reads: CASRLQAGGNTGELFF. Here the CDR3 DNA reads TGTGCCAGCAGGCTGCAGGCAGGTGGGAACACCGGGGAGCTGTTTTTT. Supplemented by reference TRBV28 and TRBJ2-2, the full variable domain reads DVKVTQSSRYLVKRTGEKVFLECVQDMDHENMFWYRQDPGLGLRLIYFSYDVKMKEKGDIPEGYSVSREKKERFSLILESASTNQTSMYLCASRLQAGGNTGELFFGEGSRLTVL.

This chain connects TRBV19 to TRBJ1-6; no definite D call. Germline CDR1 is LNHDA and CDR2 is SQIVND (reference sequence). V lost 5 bases and J lost 4, with 6 bases in between. The CDR3 has 13 residues. The CDR3 region is CASSDAYNSPLHF. The CDR3 DNA is TGTGCCAGTAGTGACGCTTATAATTCACCCCTCCACTTT.

This chain connects TRBV10-1 to TRBJ2-3; the D is unclear. CDR3 length: 14 residues. CDR1 and CDR2 from the germline V gene are WNHNN and SYGVQD (reference sequence). V was shortened by 2 bases and J by 1 base, with 7 bases between the two germline ends. CDR3 protein: CASSEQPGTDTQYF. The CDR3 DNA sequence: TGCGCCAGCAGTGAGCAGCCAGGCACAGATACGCAGTATTTT.

The table lists this clone with a count of one. The chain uses TRBV5-1 and TRBJ1-1; a weak D match, TRBD1 (5 bases). Germline V gene data show CDR1 as SGHRS and CDR2 as YFSETQ. The CDR3 is 14 amino acids. V was trimmed by 1 base and J by 1 base, leaving 8 bases between them. CDR3 coding DNA: TGCGCCAGCAGCTTGTGGGACGGGAACACTGAAGCTTTCTTT. Translating gives CASSLWDGNTEAFF.

The rearrangement joins TRBV28 to TRBJ2-7; the match to TRBD2 covers 7 bases. The CDR3 length is 14 residues. Germline V gene lookup returns CDR1 MDHEN and CDR2 SYDVKM. V lost 7 bases, J lost 2 bases, and 8 bases stayed unmatched. The CDR3 nucleotides are TGTGCCAGCAAAGTCGGCGGGAGTACCTACGAGCAGTACTTC. Protein sequence: CASKVGGSTYEQYF.

The chain carries TRBV9 and TRBJ2-6; 9 bases line up with TRBD1. This CDR3 has 20 residues. CDR1 and CDR2 (germline): SGDLS, YYNGEE. The trim removed 4 bases at V and 0 bases at J, leaving 14 bases unmatched. This CDR3 is CASSPRPGTGMNSGANVLTF. CDR3 bases: TGTGCCAGCAGCCCTCGTCCCGGGACAGGGATGAACTCTGGGGCCAACGTCCTGACTTTC.

The chain joins TRBV5-1 to TRBJ2-2, with D possibly being TRBD1 (5 bases). The CDR3 totals 13 residues. V lost 2 bases and J 7 bases, leaving 9 bases between the germline ends. The germline V gene has CDR1 SGHRS and CDR2 YFSETQ. In DNA form, the CDR3 reads TGCGCCAGCAGCTTAGGGGTAGACGGGGAGCTGTTTTTT. This codes for CASSLGVDGELFF.

This clone came up once. The genes are TRBV5-1 and TRBJ1-5; weak D call: TRBD1 (6 bases). This CDR3 is built from 15 residues. CDR1 is SGHRS and CDR2 is YFSETQ in the germline V gene. Between the trimmed V and J ends, which lost 0 bases and 2 bases, there was a span of 9 bases. CDR3 sequence: CASSLAGAGNQPQHF. DNA for the CDR3: TGCGCCAGCAGCTTGGCAGGGGCTGGCAATCAGCCCCAGCATTTT.

In regard to this clone: Germline and junction disagree at one end, which may indicate a read error. This chain joins TRBV5-1 and TRBJ2-3, with 8 bases lining up with TRBD2. The CDR3 is 16 amino acids. Germline assignment: CDR1 SGHRS and CDR2 YFSETQ. The CDR3 is CASSSPMSGSTDTQYF. As DNA, the CDR3 is TGCGCCAGCAGCTCTCCTATGAGCGGGAGCACGGATACGCAGTATTTT. The variable domain in full, with the rest retrieved from reference TRBV5-1 and TRBJ2-3, is KAGVTQTPRYLIKTRGQQVTLSCSPISGHRSVSWYQQTPGQGLQFLFEYFSETQRNKGNFPGRFSGRQFSNSRSEMNVSTLELGDSALYLCASSSPMSGSTDTQYFGPGTRLTVL.

The chain links TRBV5-3 to TRBJ1-2, with D tentatively TRBD1 (5 bases). TRBV5-3 is placed among ORFs of uncertain function. The CDR3 runs to 11 residues. V was shortened by 10 bases and J by 6 bases, with 13 bases between the two germline ends. CDR3 amino acids: CAGSGPDGYTF. The CDR3 DNA reads TGTGCCGGATCGGGGCCTGATGGCTACACCTTC.

The rearrangement uses TRBV11-2 and TRBJ2-6; TRBD2 might be the D (5 bases). Trimming pared 5 bases from V and 2 bases from J, leaving 10 bases between. The CDR3 spans 15 residues. Germline V gene sequence: CDR1 SGHAT, CDR2 FQNNGV. CDR3 protein: CASSLQRAGANVLTF. CDR3 nucleotides: TGTGCCAGCAGCCTCCAGAGGGCTGGGGCCAACGTCCTGACTTTC. The full variable domain, completed using reference TRBV11-2 and TRBJ2-6, is EAGVAQSPRYKIIEKRQSVAFWCNPISGHATLYWYQQILGQGPKLLIQFQNNGVVDDSQLPKDRFSAERLKGVDSTLKIQPAKLEDSAVYLCASSLQRAGANVLTFGAGSRLTVL.

The J gene is TRBJ2-3, the V gene TRBV28, with 14 bases identical to TRBD2. CDR1 is MDHEN and CDR2 is SYDVKM in the germline V gene. The CDR3 has 17 residues. V shed 0 bases, J shed 3 bases, and the junction held 2 bases outside the gene matches. DNA of the CDR3: TGTGCCAGCAGTTTATGGACTAGCGGGAGGGGTACAGATACGCAGTATTTT. It translates to CASSLWTSGRGTDTQYF. The full variable domain, in which reference TRBV28 and TRBJ2-3 provide the parts outside the CDR3, is DVKVTQSSRYLVKRTGEKVFLECVQDMDHENMFWYRQDPGLGLRLIYFSYDVKMKEKGDIPEGYSVSREKKERFSLILESASTNQTSMYLCASSLWTSGRGTDTQYFGPGTRLTVL.

V usage is TRBV4-1 and J usage is TRBJ2-6; D uncertain. Per germline, CDR1 MGHRA and CDR2 YSYEKL. The CDR3 is made up of 17 amino acids. V dropped 5 bases and J dropped 0 bases, with 14 bases sitting between them. For the CDR3, the DNA is TGCGCCAGCAGCTCTTTTAGGGCGACCTCTGGGGCCAACGTCCTGACTTTC. Its protein product is CASSSFRATSGANVLTF.

The CDR3 sequence: CASSVGLDQETQYF. The CDR3 bases are TGTGCCAGCAGCGTCGGACTGGATCAAGAGACCCAGTACTTC. The chain combines TRBV9 with TRBJ2-5; D is perhaps TRBD2 (5 bases). CDR1 is SGDLS and CDR2 is YYNGEE in the germline V gene. Trimming stripped 2 bases from V and 2 bases from J, with 10 bases between. The CDR3 totals 14 residues.

The V gene is TRBV29-1, the J gene TRBJ1-2; no firm D call. CDR1 SQVTM and CDR2 ANQGSEA come from the germline V gene. Trimming pared 8 bases from V and 2 bases from J, leaving 12 bases between. CDR3 length: 12 residues. In DNA, the CDR3 is TGCAGCTCCCTGATCCTAAACTATGGCTACACCTTC. Translation gives CSSLILNYGYTF.

This clone was observed a few times. This chain joins TRBV12-2 and TRBJ2-3; TRBD2 was called by the table and not checked on the DNA. TRBV12-2 represents a pseudogene. The CDR3 is 17 amino acids. The DNA for the CDR3 is TGTGCAAGTCGCCCAAGAGCCTGCGGGAGAACCACAGATACGCAGTATTTT. Translated, it gives CASRPRACGRTTDTQYF.

This clone was picked up a small number of times. The rearrangement uses TRBV2 and TRBJ1-2, with D perhaps TRBD1 (6 bases). The germline gives CDR1 SNHLY, CDR2 FYNNEI. CDR3 size: 13 residues. Between the trimmed V and J ends, which lost 9 bases and 1 base, there was a span of 12 bases. CDR3 nucleotides: TGTGCCAGGAAACAGGGTGTTAACTATGGCTACACCTTC. This gives the protein CARKQGVNYGYTF.

This clone was observed once. The J gene is TRBJ1-2, the V gene TRBV10-2; D is perhaps TRBD1 (6 bases). V lost 4 bases and J 6 bases, leaving 9 bases between the germline ends. Germline V gene sequence: CDR1 WSHSY, CDR2 SAAADI. CDR3 size: 12 residues. The CDR3 region is CASSGQVDGYTF. CDR3 DNA: TGCGCCAGCAGTGGACAGGTTGATGGCTACACCTTC.